Listed below are T cell receptor beta chains from one sample, sequenced in a study of blood T cell repertoires in COVID-19. Produced via immunoSEQ multiplex PCR; TCRdb's table is partial and in-frame only. The table includes about 190,000 clones, 88% detected once. Sequencing was done on a sample of peripheral blood. Receptor source: a middle-aged man with active or convalescent COVID-19. Each CDR3 is given with its conserved first and last residue. The D gene is left open where the match is weak. Size is omitted from some rows. Given values are once, few, many or a class for expanded clones.

CDR3 protein | CDR3 DNA | D gene | clone size | J gene | V gene
CSANDRGSNQPQHF | TGCAGTGCTAATGACAGGGGAAGCAATCAGCCCCAGCATTTT | TRBD1 | once | TRBJ1-5 | TRBV20-1
CASSIFSGRASGPQHF | TGTGCCAGTAGTATTTTCTCGGGCAGGGCCTCGGGGCCCCAGCATTTT | NA | NA | TRBJ1-5 | TRBV19
CASSLVTAGLAGRDTQYF | TGCGCCAGCAGCTTGGTCACCGCGGGACTAGCGGGCCGTGATACGCAGTATTTT | TRBD2 | NA | TRBJ2-3 | TRBV5-1
CASGRLADYTDTQYF | TGTGCCAGCGGCCGCCTAGCCGACTACACAGATACGCAGTATTTT | NA | NA | TRBJ2-3 | TRBV19
CASSEAGTVFAKNIQYF | TGTGCCAGCAGTGAAGCCGGGACAGTCTTTGCCAAAAACATTCAGTACTTC | TRBD1 | NA | TRBJ2-4 | TRBV2
CASSTADQETQYF | TGTGCCAGCAGCACTGCGGACCAAGAGACCCAGTACTTC | NA | NA | TRBJ2-5 | TRBV9
CASSLVVAGEYEQYF | TGCGCCAGCAGCTTGGTGGTAGCGGGAGAGTACGAGCAGTACTTC | TRBD2 | NA | TRBJ2-7 | TRBV5-1
CASSELVDEWEQYF | TGTGCCAGCAGTGAATTGGTTGATGAGTGGGAGCAGTACTTC | NA | few | TRBJ2-7 | TRBV6-1
CASSPQAGLYTEAFF | TGTGCCAGTAGTCCCCAGGCAGGGTTGTACACTGAAGCTTTCTTT | NA | once | TRBJ1-1 | TRBV19
CASHGQPLAGNTIYF | TGCGCCAGCCACGGACAGCCTCTCGCTGGAAACACCATATATTTT | NA | NA | TRBJ1-3 | TRBV10-1
CASSQAPGVHYNEQFF | TGTGCCAGCAGCCAAGCCCCAGGGGTACACTACAATGAGCAGTTCTTC | NA | NA | TRBJ2-1 | TRBV3-1/TRBV3-2
CASSLESSFDYGYTF | TGTGCCAGCAGCTTGGAGTCGAGTTTTGACTATGGCTACACCTTC | NA | NA | TRBJ1-2 | TRBV5-6
CASSRLAGTTDTQYF | TGTGCCAGCAGTCGACTAGCGGGCACCACAGATACGCAGTATTTT | TRBD2 | NA | TRBJ2-3 | TRBV6-5
CASKRDNSNQPQHF | TGTGCCAGCAAGAGGGACAATAGCAATCAGCCCCAGCATTTT | NA | NA | TRBJ1-5 | TRBV28
CAISESYGASANTGELFF | TGTGCCATCAGTGAATCTTATGGGGCTAGCGCGAACACCGGGGAGCTGTTTTTT | NA | NA | TRBJ2-2 | TRBV10-3
CASSLRLAGGTDTQYF | TGTGCCAGCAGTCTACGACTAGCGGGAGGAACAGATACGCAGTATTTT | TRBD2 | NA | TRBJ2-3 | TRBV2
CASSPQGGTTEAFF | TGTGCCAGCTCACCACAGGGGGGGACCACTGAAGCTTTCTTT | NA | NA | TRBJ1-1 | TRBV18
CASSQDRGTSDEQYF | TGCGCCAGCAGCCAAGATCGCGGGACTAGCGACGAGCAGTACTTC | TRBD2 | NA | TRBJ2-7 | TRBV4-1
CASNRTAYNEQFF | TGTGCCAGCAATCGGACAGCCTACAATGAGCAGTTCTTC | NA | NA | TRBJ2-1 | TRBV6-4
CASSPITGGHEQYF | TGTGCCAGTAGTCCCATAACAGGGGGCCACGAGCAGTACTTC | TRBD1 | NA | TRBJ2-7 | TRBV19
CASSSLSGNTIYF | TGTGCCAGTAGTTCCTTGTCCGGAAACACCATATATTTT | NA | NA | TRBJ1-3 | TRBV19
CASSLDSDWAGYGYTF | TGTGCCAGCAGCTTAGATTCGGACTGGGCCGGCTATGGCTACACCTTC | NA | NA | TRBJ1-2 | TRBV7-9
CASSRGWGGDTEAFF | TGTGCCAGCAGCAGAGGATGGGGCGGTGACACTGAAGCTTTCTTT | NA | NA | TRBJ1-1 | TRBV7-7
CASSLLGVPTEAFF | TGCGCCAGCAGCTTGTTAGGGGTCCCCACTGAAGCTTTCTTT | NA | NA | TRBJ1-1 | TRBV5-1
CATSGAGTSRKNEQFF | TGTGCCACCAGTGGGGCGGGGACTAGCCGAAAGAATGAGCAGTTCTTC | TRBD2 | NA | TRBJ2-1 | TRBV24-1
CASSVATGWTGELFF | TGTGCCAGCAGCGTAGCCACAGGGTGGACCGGGGAGCTGTTTTTT | NA | NA | TRBJ2-2 | TRBV9
CASRFEDSGNTIYF | TGCGCCAGCCGCTTTGAGGACTCTGGAAACACCATATATTTT | NA | once | TRBJ1-3 | TRBV5-1
CASSVGLAEETQYF | TGTGCCAGCAGTGTTGGACTAGCGGAAGAGACCCAGTACTTC | TRBD2 | NA | TRBJ2-5 | TRBV2
CASSLVGGDVEQFF | TGTGCCAGCAGCTTGGTCGGGGGAGACGTTGAGCAGTTCTTC | NA | NA | TRBJ2-1 | TRBV5-6
CASATQARYEQYF | TGTGCCAGCGCCACCCAGGCACGCTACGAGCAGTACTTC | NA | NA | TRBJ2-7 | TRBV28
CASSQELMGSREVRETQYF | TGTGCCAGCAGCCAAGAATTAATGGGTTCGCGGGAGGTCAGGGAGACCCAGTACTTC | TRBD2 | few | TRBJ2-5 | TRBV3-1/TRBV3-2
CASNRVGGAPGNTIYF | TGTGCCAGCAATCGGGTCGGGGGAGCCCCCGGAAACACCATATATTTT | NA | NA | TRBJ1-3 | TRBV4-2
CASSQVLGQVGSYEQYF | TGCGCCAGCAGCCAAGTTCTAGGACAGGTCGGGTCTTACGAGCAGTACTTC | TRBD1 | NA | TRBJ2-7 | TRBV4-3
CASSLDSLNEQFF | TGTGCCAGCAGCCTTGACAGCTTAAATGAGCAGTTCTTC | NA | once | TRBJ2-1 | TRBV11-2
CAWRQLAVYNEQFF | TGTGCCTGGAGACAACTAGCGGTCTACAATGAGCAGTTCTTC | TRBD2 | NA | TRBJ2-1 | TRBV30
CASSNPTGDGSSGANVLTF | TGTGCCAGCAGCAATCCGACAGGGGACGGAAGCTCTGGGGCCAACGTCCTGACTTTC | TRBD1 | NA | TRBJ2-6 | TRBV5-5
CASSATGTSNTDTQYF | TGCGCCAGCAGCGCAACCGGGACTAGCAACACAGATACGCAGTATTTT | TRBD2 | NA | TRBJ2-3 | TRBV5-1
CASSHPTGTTNEKLFF | TGTGCCAGCAGTCATCCTACAGGTACAACTAATGAAAAACTGTTTTTT | NA | NA | TRBJ1-4 | TRBV7-9
CATSSGTRSSGNTIYF | TGTGCCACCAGCAGCGGGACAAGAAGCTCTGGAAACACCATATATTTT | NA | NA | TRBJ1-3 | TRBV15
CASSKTSGTFYEQYF | TGTGCCAGTAGTAAGACTAGCGGCACTTTCTACGAGCAGTACTTC | TRBD2 | NA | TRBJ2-7 | TRBV19
CASSATQGSNDEQYF | TGTGCCAGCAGCGCAACACAGGGGAGCAACGACGAGCAGTACTTC | TRBD1 | NA | TRBJ2-7 | TRBV7-6
CASSIGTSGYEQYF | TGTGCCAGTAGTATAGGGACTAGCGGCTACGAGCAGTACTTC | TRBD2 | NA | TRBJ2-7 | TRBV19
CSVELLASGGEKLFF | TGCAGCGTTGAGTTACTCGCGTCCGGAGGGGAAAAACTGTTTTTT | NA | NA | TRBJ1-4 | TRBV29-1
CASSAVQTPGNTIYF | TGTGCCAGCAGCGCGGTACAGACGCCGGGAAACACCATATATTTT | NA | NA | TRBJ1-3 | TRBV9
CASSPGTGWNYGYTF | TGTGCCAGCAGCCCTGGGACAGGGTGGAATTATGGCTACACCTTC | TRBD1 | NA | TRBJ1-2 | TRBV7-2
CASSLVAGQGPYEQYF | TGTGCCAGCAGCTTAGTGGCCGGACAGGGTCCCTACGAGCAGTACTTC | TRBD1 | NA | TRBJ2-7 | TRBV11-3
CASIGTGWYEQFF | TGTGCCAGCATAGGGACAGGGTGGTATGAGCAGTTCTTC | TRBD1 | NA | TRBJ2-1 | TRBV7-9
CASSLDRLYNEQFF | TGTGCCAGCAGCTTAGATCGACTCTACAATGAGCAGTTCTTC | NA | NA | TRBJ2-1 | TRBV11-2
CASSQVVNTGELFF | TGCGCCAGCAGCCAAGTAGTGAACACCGGGGAGCTGTTTTTT | NA | NA | TRBJ2-2 | TRBV4-1
CASRITGSSYNEQFF | TGTGCCAGTAGAATCACGGGTAGCTCCTACAATGAGCAGTTCTTC | NA | NA | TRBJ2-1 | TRBV19
CAWAGAGEGYTF | TGTGCCTGGGCCGGGGCAGGGGAAGGCTACACCTTC | NA | NA | TRBJ1-2 | TRBV30
CASSQDLGGEAFF | TGTGCCAGCAGCCAAGATCTGGGGGGAGAAGCTTTCTTT | NA | NA | TRBJ1-1 | TRBV14